A single sample gave rise to the 6 T cell receptor beta chains below, sequenced in a study of T cells in Graves' hyperthyroidism and ophthalmopathy. The source material, RNA transcripts, was used to amplify TCR beta CDR3 regions. First-round RT-PCR targeting the TCR CDR3 was performed with the HTBI primer set. TCRdb reprocessed the multiplex PCR reads via MiXCR and lists one record per CDR3 protein. The repertoire holds around 690,000 distinct CDR3 sequences, with less than 25% as singletons. The sample taken for sequencing was blood. The receptor set was obtained from a young man with Graves' ophthalmopathy.

This clonotype was observed once. In DNA, the CDR3 is TGCAGCGTTTTCACCGATCGAGGAGCTAACTATGGCTACACCTTC. Amino acids: CSVFTDRGANYGYTF. The V gene is TRBV29-1, the J gene TRBJ1-2; no definite D call. CDR1 is SQVTM, CDR2 ANQGSEA, per germline. The CDR3 totals 15 residues. Between the trimmed V and J ends, which lost 5 bases and 0 bases, there was a span of 16 bases.

This clonotype came up a few times. V usage is TRBV10-2 and J usage is TRBJ1-5, with unresolved D. The CDR3 covers 15 residues. The germline V gene encodes CDR1 WSHSY and CDR2 SAAADI. The V end was cut by 0 bases, the J end by 3 bases, with 9 bases between. DNA for the CDR3: TGCGCCAGCAGTGAGTCGAACGGTTACAATCAGCCCCAGCATTTT. This encodes CASSESNGYNQPQHF.

This clonotype appeared a few times. This chain joins TRBV11-3 and TRBJ1-4, with D uncertain. V lost 6 bases and J 0 bases, leaving 14 bases between the germline ends. This CDR3 contains 16 residues. Looked up from germline, CDR1 is SGHNT and CDR2 is YENEEA. This CDR3 is CASRSGYCATNEKLFF. In nucleotides, the CDR3 is TGTGCCAGCAGATCTGGATACTGTGCAACTAATGAAAAACTGTTTTTT. The full variable domain, rest sourced from reference TRBV11-3 and TRBJ1-4, is EAGVVQSPRYKIIEKKQPVAFWCNPISGHNTLYWYLQNLGQGPELLIRYENEEAVDDSQLPKDRFSAERLKGVDSTLKIQPAELGDSAVYLCASRSGYCATNEKLFFGSGTQLSVL.

This clonotype was picked up many times. The chain couples TRBV7-6 to TRBJ1-4; 7 bases match TRBD1. Germline CDR1 reads SGHVS; CDR2 reads FNYEAQ. With 2 bases clipped from V and 7 bases from J, the junction kept 4 bases outside the gene matches. CDR3 size: 14 residues. CDR3 bases: TGTGCCAGCAGCTTACTAGCAGGGGGTGAAAAACTGTTTTTT. Translation gives CASSLLAGGEKLFF.

This clonotype appeared a few times. The chain uses TRBV6-1 and TRBJ1-5, with 7 bases matching TRBD1. Germline values: CDR1 MNHNS, CDR2 SASEGT. V shed 9 bases, J shed 0 bases, and the junction held 11 bases outside the gene matches. CDR3 length: 16 residues. This CDR3 reads CASSGTVTTSNQPQHF. The CDR3 bases are TGTGCCAGTTCCGGGACAGTCACTACTAGCAATCAGCCCCAGCATTTT.

This clonotype was seen only a few times. The rearrangement joins TRBV28 to TRBJ1-6; no reliable D call. V lost 6 bases to trimming and J lost 0 bases, with 6 bases between them. This CDR3 comprises 14 residues. The germline V gene has CDR1 MDHEN and CDR2 SYDVKM. CDR3 loop: CASSRSSYNSPLHF. DNA of the CDR3: TGTGCCAGCAGCCGGAGCTCCTATAATTCACCCCTCCACTTT. The full variable domain, with the rest looked up from reference TRBV28 and TRBJ1-6, is DVKVTQSSRYLVKRTGEKVFLECVQDMDHENMFWYRQDPGLGLRLIYFSYDVKMKEKGDIPEGYSVSREKKERFSLILESASTNQTSMYLCASSRSSYNSPLHFGNGTRLTVT.